This is a list of T cell receptor beta chains from one sample in a study of OX40 agonist ivuxolimab in advanced cancers. Here immunoSEQ multiplex PCR was the method, and the copy in TCRdb shows in-frame clones only, minus some. In the table there are tens of thousands of clones, approximately 87% of which are singletons. The sequenced sample was CD4+ or CD8+ T cells sorted from blood, obtained in a trial of the OX40 agonist ivuxolimab. The source of these receptors is an adult with an advanced solid tumor such as melanoma, head and neck, liver or kidney cancer. Each CDR3 is given with its conserved first and last residue. D genes are given only for firm matches. Clone size appears in some rows only: once, few, many, or a class for an expanded clone.

V: TRBV5-8
D: -
size: -
J: TRBJ2-5
CDR3: CASSFGPEQETQYF
DNA: TGTGCCAGCAGCTTTGGACCGGAGCAAGAGACCCAGTACTTC

V: TRBV5-1
D: -
size: -
J: TRBJ2-3
CDR3: CASSSYKADTQYF
DNA: TGCGCCAGCAGCTCCTACAAGGCAGATACGCAGTATTTT

V: TRBV30
D: TRBD1
size: -
J: TRBJ1-2
CDR3: CAWRDRSNYGYTF
DNA: TGTGCCTGGAGGGACAGGTCTAACTATGGCTACACCTTC

V: TRBV19
D: TRBD1
size: -
J: TRBJ2-1
CDR3: CASSIDPGQGRVRNEQFF
DNA: TGTGCCAGTAGTATAGATCCAGGACAGGGAAGGGTGAGGAATGAGCAGTTCTTC

V: TRBV2
D: -
size: few
J: TRBJ1-2
CDR3: CASRAPGVGYGYTF
DNA: TGTGCCAGCAGAGCCCCAGGGGTGGGCTATGGCTACACCTTC

V: TRBV6-5
D: -
size: -
J: TRBJ2-1
CDR3: CASRGPYNEQFF
DNA: TGTGCCAGTCGGGGGCCGTACAATGAGCAGTTCTTC

V: TRBV6-5
D: TRBD1
size: -
J: TRBJ1-2
CDR3: CASSYQGQGRYGYTF
DNA: TGTGCCAGCAGTTACCAAGGACAGGGGCGGTATGGCTACACCTTC

V: TRBV2
D: TRBD1
size: -
J: TRBJ1-4
CDR3: CASSEMIWTGGEKLFF
DNA: TGTGCCAGCAGTGAAATGATTTGGACAGGGGGTGAAAAACTGTTTTTT

V: TRBV5-1
D: -
size: -
J: TRBJ2-5
CDR3: CASSFGGQYQETQYF
DNA: TGCGCCAGCAGCTTTGGAGGACAGTACCAAGAGACCCAGTACTTC

V: TRBV20-1
D: -
size: -
J: TRBJ1-1
CDR3: CSAVGTEAFF
DNA: TGCAGTGCTGTGGGCACTGAAGCTTTCTTT

V: TRBV5-1
D: -
size: -
J: TRBJ2-3
CDR3: CASSLGRSTDTQYF
DNA: TGCGCCAGCAGCTTGGGGCGCAGCACAGATACGCAGTATTTT

V: TRBV5-1
D: TRBD2
size: -
J: TRBJ2-3
CDR3: CASRPGGGPEDTQYF
DNA: TGCGCCAGCAGGCCGGGCGGGGGGCCGGAAGATACGCAGTATTTT

V: TRBV5-4
D: TRBD1
size: -
J: TRBJ1-2
CDR3: CASSSGQGAFGYTF
DNA: TGTGCCAGCAGCTCCGGACAGGGGGCTTTTGGCTACACCTTC

V: TRBV7-2
D: TRBD2
size: once
J: TRBJ2-1
CDR3: CASSRGTSGDNEQFF
DNA: TGTGCCAGCAGCAGAGGGACTAGCGGGGACAATGAGCAGTTCTTC

V: TRBV5-8
D: -
size: -
J: TRBJ1-2
CDR3: CASSLPGGGWDYGYTF
DNA: TGTGCCAGCAGCTTGCCTGGGGGCGGTTGGGACTATGGCTACACCTTC

V: TRBV7-2
D: -
size: -
J: TRBJ2-1
CDR3: CASSSRSGYNEQFF
DNA: TGTGCCAGCAGCTCGAGGTCGGGGTACAATGAGCAGTTCTTC

V: TRBV5-8
D: TRBD1
size: -
J: TRBJ2-1
CDR3: CASSSGTGASFNEQFF
DNA: TGTGCCAGCAGCTCCGGGACAGGGGCGTCGTTCAATGAGCAGTTCTTC

V: TRBV25-1
D: TRBD1
size: -
J: TRBJ1-2
CDR3: CASRDPGGGNYGYTF
DNA: TGTGCCAGCAGAGACCCAGGGGGGGGAAACTATGGCTACACCTTC

V: TRBV25-1
D: -
size: -
J: TRBJ1-4
CDR3: CASSETTGNEKLFF
DNA: TGTGCCAGCAGTGAAACCACAGGGAATGAAAAACTGTTTTTT

V: TRBV16
D: -
size: -
J: TRBJ2-6
CDR3: CASSPQPRRGANVLTF
DNA: TGTGCCAGCAGCCCTCAGCCTCGGAGGGGGGCCAACGTCCTGACTTTC

V: TRBV19
D: -
size: -
J: TRBJ1-1
CDR3: CASSIGAGGWGLNTEAFF
DNA: TGTGCCAGTAGTATAGGGGCTGGGGGATGGGGATTGAACACTGAAGCTTTCTTT

V: TRBV5-1
D: -
size: -
J: TRBJ1-1
CDR3: CASSFGTGNTEAFF
DNA: TGCGCCAGCAGCTTCGGGACGGGCAACACTGAAGCTTTCTTT

V: TRBV6-5
D: -
size: -
J: TRBJ1-6
CDR3: CASSYSGLNSPLHF
DNA: TGTGCCAGCAGTTACTCGGGTCTGAATTCACCCCTCCACTTT

V: TRBV7-8
D: -
size: -
J: TRBJ1-2
CDR3: CASSFPETNYGYTF
DNA: TGTGCCAGCAGCTTCCCGGAGACTAACTATGGCTACACCTTC

V: TRBV25-1
D: -
size: few
J: TRBJ2-7
CDR3: CASSETTYEQYF
DNA: TGTGCCAGCAGTGAAACCACCTACGAGCAGTACTTC

V: TRBV9
D: TRBD1
size: few
J: TRBJ2-5
CDR3: CASSARTGRGETQYF
DNA: TGTGCCAGCAGCGCGAGGACAGGGCGGGGAGAGACCCAGTACTTC

V: TRBV11-2
D: TRBD2
size: -
J: TRBJ2-1
CDR3: CASKLTAGGRNEQFF
DNA: TGTGCCAGCAAATTAACAGCGGGGGGGAGGAATGAGCAGTTCTTC

V: TRBV19
D: TRBD1
size: -
J: TRBJ1-1
CDR3: CASSLGTGVTEAFF
DNA: TGTGCCAGTAGTCTAGGGACAGGGGTCACTGAAGCTTTCTTT

V: TRBV10-2
D: -
size: once
J: TRBJ1-2
CDR3: CASSEARDYGYTF
DNA: TGCGCCAGCAGCGAAGCGAGGGACTATGGCTACACCTTC

V: TRBV4-2
D: -
size: once
J: TRBJ1-2
CDR3: CASSQGRADYGYTF
DNA: TGTGCCAGCAGCCAAGGGCGGGCTGACTATGGCTACACCTTC

V: TRBV7-2
D: TRBD2
size: once
J: TRBJ2-1
CDR3: CASSPTYSGGFEQFF
DNA: TGTGCCAGCAGCCCTACTTATAGCGGGGGGTTTGAGCAGTTCTTC

V: TRBV6-5
D: -
size: -
J: TRBJ2-7
CDR3: CASSYMRSSYEQYF
DNA: TGTGCCAGCAGTTACATGAGAAGCTCCTACGAGCAGTACTTC

V: TRBV19
D: TRBD1
size: -
J: TRBJ1-3
CDR3: CASSGDSPGNTIYF
DNA: TGTGCCAGTTCTGGGGACAGCCCTGGAAACACCATATATTTT

V: TRBV6-1
D: TRBD2
size: -
J: TRBJ2-3
CDR3: CASRGGGDTQYF
DNA: TGTGCCTCCCGGGGGGGAGGGGATACGCAGTATTTT

V: TRBV7-9
D: -
size: -
J: TRBJ2-3
CDR3: CASSLGQTDTQYF
DNA: TGTGCCAGCAGCTTGGGACAAACAGATACGCAGTATTTT

V: TRBV19
D: -
size: few
J: TRBJ1-1
CDR3: CASSIRGWDTEAFF
DNA: TGTGCCAGTAGTATTCGCGGGTGGGACACTGAAGCTTTCTTT

V: TRBV18
D: TRBD1
size: once
J: TRBJ2-1
CDR3: CASSPQGVDEQFF
DNA: TGTGCCAGCTCACCCCAGGGGGTAGACGAGCAGTTCTTC

V: TRBV2
D: TRBD2
size: -
J: TRBJ2-5
CDR3: CASSGPSGGLQETQYF
DNA: TGTGCCAGCAGTGGACCTAGCGGGGGCCTCCAAGAGACCCAGTACTTC

V: TRBV5-1
D: TRBD2
size: -
J: TRBJ2-1
CDR3: CASSLAGRDYNEQFF
DNA: TGCGCCAGCAGCTTGGCTGGGAGGGACTACAATGAGCAGTTCTTC

V: TRBV20-1
D: -
size: -
J: TRBJ1-4
CDR3: CSADTGRRLFF
DNA: TGTAGTGCGGACACAGGGAGGAGGCTGTTTTTT

V: TRBV30
D: -
size: -
J: TRBJ1-2
CDR3: CAWSVNRVTGYTF
DNA: TGTGCCTGGAGTGTTAACAGGGTGACGGGCTACACCTTC

V: TRBV30
D: -
size: few
J: TRBJ1-1
CDR3: CAWSDTGKNTEAFF
DNA: TGTGCCTGGAGTGATACTGGAAAGAACACTGAAGCTTTCTTT

V: TRBV11-2
D: -
size: -
J: TRBJ1-2
CDR3: CASSSLAGGYTF
DNA: TGTGCCAGCAGCTCACTCGCTGGGGGCTACACCTTC

V: TRBV7-8
D: -
size: few
J: TRBJ2-7
CDR3: CASSPRAPTGEQYF
DNA: TGTGCCAGCAGCCCCCGGGCCCCGACGGGCGAGCAGTACTTC

V: TRBV13
D: -
size: -
J: TRBJ1-1
CDR3: CASTLRLPPEAFF
DNA: TGTGCCAGCACCCTAAGACTGCCTCCTGAAGCTTTCTTT

V: TRBV11-1
D: -
size: -
J: TRBJ2-7
CDR3: CASSLVQGATYEQYF
DNA: TGTGCCAGCAGCTTAGTACAGGGAGCCACCTACGAGCAGTACTTC

V: TRBV5-1
D: -
size: -
J: TRBJ2-3
CDR3: CASSSYGTDTQYF
DNA: TGCGCCAGCAGCTCCTACGGCACAGATACGCAGTATTTT

V: TRBV4-1
D: TRBD1
size: -
J: TRBJ2-2
CDR3: CASRSQGDTGELFF
DNA: TGCGCCAGCAGATCACAGGGGGACACCGGGGAGCTGTTTTTT

V: TRBV27
D: TRBD2
size: -
J: TRBJ2-1
CDR3: CATSGRLYNEQFF
DNA: TGTGCCACGAGCGGGAGGCTCTACAATGAGCAGTTCTTC

V: TRBV19
D: -
size: -
J: TRBJ2-6
CDR3: CASSIGGTSGANVLTF
DNA: TGTGCCAGTAGTATAGGGGGGACATCTGGGGCCAACGTCCTGACTTTC

V: TRBV4-3
D: -
size: -
J: TRBJ1-6
CDR3: CASSPGQFSPLHF
DNA: TGCGCCAGCAGCCCAGGACAGTTTTCACCCCTCCACTTT

V: TRBV2
D: -
size: -
J: TRBJ2-2
CDR3: CASAYTAGELFF
DNA: TGTGCCAGCGCCTACACGGCCGGGGAGCTGTTTTTT

V: TRBV5-1
D: -
size: few
J: TRBJ2-2
CDR3: CASRAGPNTGELFF
DNA: TGCGCCAGCAGAGCAGGGCCGAACACCGGGGAGCTGTTTTTT

V: TRBV5-1
D: -
size: -
J: TRBJ2-2
CDR3: CASSFGGAGELFF
DNA: TGCGCCAGCAGCTTCGGGGGAGCCGGGGAGCTGTTTTTT

V: TRBV5-6
D: -
size: -
J: TRBJ1-1
CDR3: CASSLPPGDTEAFF
DNA: TGTGCCAGCAGCTTGCCCCCAGGGGACACTGAAGCTTTCTTT